What follows are 31 T cell receptor beta chains derived from one specimen sequenced in a study of immune heterogeneity within non-small cell lung tumors. TCRs were amplified from about 620 ng gDNA of bulk tumor per sample. Several spatially distant biopsies were obtained per primary tumor intraoperatively. Before undergoing curative surgery, patients had newly diagnosed non-small cell lung cancer that was untreated. With 32 V and 13 J primers, multiplex PCR amplified the TCR beta CDR3. Each CDR3 protein gets one entry after TCRdb re-called the multiplex PCR reads with MiXCR. Of 15,000 or so distinct CDR3 sequences in the sample, approximately 30% were seen once. Sequenced input: lung tumor tissue. The receptors come from a woman aged 50 to 65 with non-small cell lung cancer.

About this clonotype: The junction does not match germline at one end; this may be a read error. This chain joins TRBV11-2 and TRBJ2-2; a weak D match, TRBD2 (5 bases). Looked up from germline, CDR1 is SGHAT and CDR2 is FQNNGV. There are 15 residues in the CDR3. This CDR3 is CASSRVDFGTGELLF. DNA for the CDR3: TGTGCCAGCAGTCGAGTAGATTTTGGCACCGGGGAGCTGCTTTTT.

Worth noting for this clonotype: A much larger clonotype is one base distant, so this may be a read error. This sequence joins TRBV19 and TRBJ2-3; D perhaps matches TRBD2 (5 bases). Germline V gives CDR1 LNHDA, CDR2 SQIVND (reference sequence). The CDR3 runs 15 residues. Trimming took off 7 bases at V and 3 bases at J, with 17 bases between the two ends. In nucleotides, the CDR3 is TGTGCCAGTATTGGCCGGGGATACGGTACAGATACGCAGTATTTT. This gives the protein CASIGRGYGTDTQYF.

This clonotype was picked up many times. The gene calls are TRBV20-1 and TRBJ1-2, with D maybe TRBD1 (6 bases). The CDR3 consists of 13 residues. V shed 2 bases and J shed 8 bases, with 15 bases lying between them. The germline V gene has CDR1 DFQATT and CDR2 SNEGSKA (reference sequence). This CDR3 is CSARPDRSVGYTF. CDR3 nucleotide sequence: TGCAGTGCTAGACCCGACAGGTCGGTAGGCTACACCTTC.

The table lists this clonotype with many counts. This chain uses TRBV7-2 with TRBJ1-2; 7 bases line up with TRBD1. J lost 4 bases, V lost 7 bases, and 12 bases had no gene match. CDR1 is SGHTA, CDR2 FQGNSA, per germline. The CDR3 totals 15 residues. The CDR3 loop is CASTLGGGGSYGYTF. CDR3 DNA sequence: TGTGCCAGCACCCTAGGGGGCGGGGGTTCCTATGGCTACACCTTC.

Ten or more counts support this clonotype. The V call is TRBV20-1, the J call TRBJ1-4, with 8 bases fitting TRBD1. Losses at the gene ends were 6 bases for V and 7 bases for J; bases not matched to a gene: 7. Germline V lookup: CDR1 DFQATT, CDR2 SNEGSKA (reference sequence). This CDR3 has 13 amino acids. The CDR3 bases are TGCAGTGCCCTAACAGGGGGTGCTGAAAAACTGTTTTTT. As protein: CSALTGGAEKLFF.

By sample share, this clonotype is medium-sized. This chain's CDR3 is CASKWGFYGYTF. The CDR3 DNA sequence: TGTGCCAGCAAATGGGGCTTTTATGGCTACACCTTC. This rearrangement joins TRBV2 to TRBJ1-2; the D gene is possibly TRBD1 (5 bases). V lost 7 bases to trimming and J lost 5 bases, with 11 bases between them. The CDR3 loop spans 12 amino acids. Germline V gene data show CDR1 as SNHLY and CDR2 as FYNNEI. Looking up the rest from reference TRBV2 and TRBJ1-2 gives the full variable domain: EPEVTQTPSHQVTQMGQEVILRCVPISNHLYFYWYRQILGQKVEFLVSFYNNEISEKSEIFDDQFSVERPDGSNFTLKIRSTKLEDSAMYFCASKWGFYGYTFGSGTRLTVV.

Within the sample, this clonotype is medium-sized (0.01 to 0.1%). This rearrangement joins TRBV6-1 to TRBJ2-1; D tentatively fits TRBD1 or TRBD2 (5 bases each). V was clipped by 2 bases and J by 4 bases, with 12 bases between them. The CDR3 has 15 amino acids. Germline V lookup: CDR1 MNHNS, CDR2 SASEGT. For the CDR3, the DNA is TGTGCCAGCAGTGAACTGGGACGGACGTACAATGAGCAGTTCTTC. As protein: CASSELGRTYNEQFF.

V usage is TRBV2 and J usage is TRBJ2-1; 7 nucleotides agree with TRBD2. J lost 0 bases, V lost 4 bases, and 0 bases had no gene match. CDR1 and CDR2 from the germline V gene are SNHLY and FYNNEI. The CDR3 sequence is 14 residues long. This chain's CDR3 is CASSASGSYNEQFF. The CDR3 nucleotides are TGTGCCAGCAGTGCTAGCGGCTCCTACAATGAGCAGTTCTTC.

In this sample, this clonotype turned up many times. The CDR3 DNA reads TGTGCCAGCAGACCTTGGACAGGGACCGGGGCCAACGTCCTGACTTTC. Encoded protein: CASRPWTGTGANVLTF. This sequence joins TRBV6-1 and TRBJ2-6; 8 bases map to TRBD1. Unmatched junction bases numbered 8, after V lost 6 bases and J lost 4 bases. The CDR3 consists of 16 residues. Per germline, CDR1 MNHNS and CDR2 SASEGT.

The rearrangement uses TRBV18 and TRBJ1-5, with D possibly TRBD1 on 5 matching bases. The CDR3 runs to 14 residues. From germline, CDR1 is KGHSH and CDR2 LQKENI. V was trimmed by 6 bases and J by 3 bases, leaving 12 bases between them. CDR3: CASSRDRLNQPQHF. The CDR3 region has the DNA TGTGCCAGCTCGAGAGACAGACTCAATCAGCCCCAGCATTTT.

V gene TRBV5-1 combines with J gene TRBJ2-3, with D perhaps matching TRBD2 (7 bases). Trimming removed 5 bases from V and 2 bases from J, with 15 bases in between. In germline, CDR1 is SGHRS, CDR2 YFSETQ. The CDR3 has 15 residues. As DNA, the CDR3 is TGCGCCAGCAGGCCACAGGGAGGGTTCACAGATACGCAGTATTTT. Translation gives CASRPQGGFTDTQYF. Drawing the rest from reference TRBV5-1 and TRBJ2-3, the complete variable domain is KAGVTQTPRYLIKTRGQQVTLSCSPISGHRSVSWYQQTPGQGLQFLFEYFSETQRNKGNFPGRFSGRQFSNSRSEMNVSTLELGDSALYLCASRPQGGFTDTQYFGPGTRLTVL.

This chain connects TRBV10-2 to TRBJ2-7; D is unclear. The germline V and J ends were trimmed by 3 bases and 4 bases, with 4 bases remaining between them. Germline values: CDR1 WSHSY, CDR2 SAAADI. The CDR3 is 11 amino acids. This chain's CDR3 is CASSDPYEQYF. CDR3 bases: TGCGCCAGCAGTGATCCGTACGAGCAGTACTTC.

This clonotype was counted a few times. Being one base from a much bigger clone, this may be a read error. The chain combines TRBV28 with TRBJ1-5; D perhaps matches TRBD1 (5 bases). The germline V gene encodes CDR1 MDHEN and CDR2 SYDVKM. The CDR3 length is 15 residues. In DNA, the CDR3 is TGTGCCAGCAGTGAGGACAAAATTAGCAATCAGCCCCATCATTTT. Translation: CASSEDKISNQPHHF. The full variable domain, with the rest looked up from reference TRBV28 and TRBJ1-5, is DVKVTQSSRYLVKRTGEKVFLECVQDMDHENMFWYRQDPGLGLRLIYFSYDVKMKEKGDIPEGYSVSREKKERFSLILESASTNQTSMYLCASSEDKISNQPHHFGDGTRLSIL.

Within the sample, this clonotype is medium-sized. This chain uses TRBV7-9 with TRBJ2-7; 9 bases match TRBD1. Trimming removed 0 bases from V and 6 bases from J; junction bases left unmatched: 6. This CDR3 is 15 amino acids long. Looked up from germline, CDR1 is SEHNR and CDR2 is FQNEAQ (reference sequence). The CDR3 region is CASSLALGQGFEQYF. The CDR3 DNA reads TGTGCCAGCAGCTTAGCTCTGGGACAGGGATTCGAGCAGTACTTC.

This clonotype is deemed medium-sized. The chain has TRBV27 and TRBJ1-2; tentatively, D is TRBD1 (6 bases). Trimming stripped 7 bases from V and 6 bases from J, with 15 bases between. Per germline, CDR1 MNHEY and CDR2 SMNVEV (reference sequence). CDR3 size: 13 residues. Here the CDR3 reads CASTAGGRNGYTF. The CDR3 DNA sequence: TGTGCCAGCACCGCGGGGGGCCGTAATGGCTACACCTTC.

V is TRBV5-1 and J is TRBJ2-3; 9 bases line up with TRBD1. CDR1 and CDR2 (germline): SGHRS, YFSETQ. With V trimmed by 0 bases and J by 2 bases, 10 bases remained unmatched. The CDR3 loop spans 18 amino acids. The CDR3 DNA sequence: TGCGCCAGCAGCTTGGGAAGGGGACAGGGAGTGTTCACAGATACGCAGTATTTT. The encoded protein is CASSLGRGQGVFTDTQYF. Filled out from reference TRBV5-1 and TRBJ2-3, the complete variable domain reads KAGVTQTPRYLIKTRGQQVTLSCSPISGHRSVSWYQQTPGQGLQFLFEYFSETQRNKGNFPGRFSGRQFSNSRSEMNVSTLELGDSALYLCASSLGRGQGVFTDTQYFGPGTRLTVL.

In its sample, this clonotype was seen once. This rearrangement joins TRBV27 to TRBJ1-3; 8 bases fit TRBD1. V trimming: 6 bases; J trimming: 5 bases; junction bases outside the gene matches: 15. This CDR3 spans 17 amino acids. The germline V gene has CDR1 MNHEY and CDR2 SMNVEV (reference sequence). CDR3: CASSRAAGQGLRNTIYF. CDR3 in DNA: TGTGCCAGCAGCCGAGCAGCCGGACAGGGACTCCGAAACACCATATATTTT.

This clonotype was found many times. The J gene is TRBJ2-7, the V gene TRBV3-1, with 12 bases lining up with TRBD2. V shed 4 bases, J shed 4 bases, and the junction held 8 bases outside the gene matches. The CDR3 spans 16 residues. CDR1 and CDR2 (germline): LGHDT, YNNKEL (reference sequence). The CDR3 loop is CASSPSLTSGSYEQYF. The CDR3 DNA reads as TGTGCCAGCAGCCCAAGTTTGACTAGCGGGAGTTACGAGCAGTACTTC.

This clonotype was observed a single time. DNA for the CDR3: TGCAGCGTTCGCGGGGGGCTGCCAGATACGCAGTATTTT. Protein: CSVRGGLPDTQYF. The chain is built from TRBV29-1 and TRBJ2-3, with 8 positions matching TRBD2. The ends lost 5 bases at V and 4 bases at J; junction bases unmatched: 5. CDR3 length equals 13 residues. The germline CDR1 and CDR2 sequences are SQVTM and ANQGSEA.

This clonotype was seen more than once but under ten times. The chain has TRBV15 and TRBJ1-1; possibly TRBD1 for D (5 bases). CDR3 size: 14 residues. The V end lost 0 bases, the J end lost 10 bases, and 15 bases lay between the germline ends. Germline CDR1 LNHNV, CDR2 YYDKDF (reference sequence). CDR3 bases: TGTGCCACCAGCAGAGATGGCGGGGGTTTTAGAGCTTTCTTT. Translating gives CATSRDGGGFRAFF. The variable domain in full, completed from reference TRBV15 and TRBJ1-1, reads DAMVIQNPRYQVTQFGKPVTLSCSQTLNHNVMYWYQQKSSQAPKLLFHYYDKDFNNEADTPDNFQSRRPNTSFCFLDIRSPGLGDTAMYLCATSRDGGGFRAFFGQGTRLTVV.

Regarding this clonotype: This may be a read error, as it is one base from a much larger clone. The V and J genes are TRBV4-1 and TRBJ2-2; D ambiguous. V lost 4 bases and J 4 bases, leaving 13 bases between the germline ends. This CDR3 has 15 residues. CDR1 and CDR2 from the germline V gene are MGHRA and YSYEKL. CDR3 region: CASSPTSASTGELFF. For the CDR3, the DNA is TGCGCCAGCAGCCCAACTTCAGCGAGCACCGGGGAGCTGTTTTTT.

The V and J genes are TRBV11-3 and TRBJ1-1; TRBD1 matches 7 bases. Germline values: CDR1 SGHNT, CDR2 YENEEA. The CDR3 is 15 residues long. The ends lost 1 base at V and 4 bases at J; junction bases unmatched: 6. Here the CDR3 reads CASSLVRDRITEAFF. The CDR3 DNA reads TGTGCCAGCAGCTTAGTCCGGGACAGAATCACTGAAGCTTTCTTT.

Concerning this clonotype itself: Given a much more abundant clone one base away, this may be a read error. The DNA of the CDR3 is TGTGCCAGCAGTCGTTTTGGGGCTTTTGGGCAGATGAACACTGAACCTTTCTTT. Translated: CASSRFGAFGQMNTEPFF. The gene calls are TRBV27 and TRBJ1-1, with D perhaps matching TRBD1 (5 bases). Germline lookup yields CDR1 MNHEY and CDR2 SMNVEV (reference sequence). There are 18 residues in the CDR3.

The chain combines TRBV10-3 with TRBJ2-3; D is uncertain. Germline V gene data show CDR1 as ENHRY and CDR2 as SYGVKD. Trimming cost V 6 bases and J 2 bases, with 6 bases left between them. The CDR3 spans 12 residues. The CDR3 sequence is CAISAHTDTQYF. The CDR3 DNA is TGTGCCATCAGCGCTCACACAGATACGCAGTATTTT.

This clonotype has ten or more counts. The CDR3 protein is CASSAGISPLHF. The CDR3, as DNA: TGTGCTAGTTCAGCGGGGATTTCACCCCTCCACTTT. The genes are TRBV12-5 and TRBJ1-6; no clear D gene. Germline assignment: CDR1 LGHNT and CDR2 FRNRAP. V gave up 8 bases and J gave up 9 bases, with 11 bases separating them. The CDR3 has 12 residues.

The V gene is TRBV5-1, the J gene TRBJ2-3, with D unclear. Germline V gene lookup returns CDR1 SGHRS and CDR2 YFSETQ. The CDR3 length is 14 residues. Trimming shortened V by 0 bases and J by 2 bases, and 7 bases separated the two germline ends. For the CDR3, the DNA is TGCGCCAGCAGCTTGGGGTGGGTCACAGATACGCAGTATTTT. Its protein is CASSLGWVTDTQYF.

This clonotype was seen repeatedly, ten times or more. V gene TRBV27 combines with J gene TRBJ2-1; possibly TRBD2 for D (6 bases). Trimming took 4 bases from V and 9 from J, leaving 19 bases between them. This CDR3 has 15 amino acids. Germline V CDR1 and CDR2: MNHEY, SMNVEV (reference sequence). CDR3 bases: TGTGCCAGCAGTTCCAATCTAGCGTTGAGCGGTGAGCAGTTCTTC. Encoded protein: CASSSNLALSGEQFF.

This clonotype has at least ten counts. J is TRBJ1-5 and V is TRBV6-2 or TRBV6-3; 8 nucleotides align to TRBD1. Germline loops: CDR1 MNHEY, CDR2 SVGEGT. This CDR3 comprises 15 residues. With 4 bases clipped from V and 2 bases from J, the junction kept 4 bases outside the gene matches. The CDR3 protein is CASSWTGWGNQPQHF. CDR3 DNA sequence: TGTGCCAGCAGTTGGACAGGGTGGGGCAATCAGCCCCAGCATTTT.

In its sample, this clonotype was seen a few times. This chain connects TRBV24-1 to TRBJ2-1, with 11 nucleotides matching TRBD2. V gave up 5 bases and J gave up 7 bases; unmatched junction bases: 9. This CDR3 is 16 amino acids long. From germline, CDR1 is KGHDR and CDR2 SFDVKD. CDR3: CATSVQGLAAGNEQFF. CDR3 DNA: TGTGCCACCAGTGTCCAGGGACTAGCGGCGGGGAATGAGCAGTTCTTC.

By proportion, this clonotype is medium-sized. The chain recombines TRBV4-1 with TRBJ1-1; possibly TRBD1 for D (5 bases). With 9 bases removed from V and 1 base from J, the gap between germline ends came to 6 bases. The CDR3 is 11 amino acids. Germline-derived CDR1 and CDR2 are MGHRA and YSYEKL. In DNA form, the CDR3 reads TGCGCCAGAAGGGGGAACACTGAAGCTTTCTTT. Its translation: CARRGNTEAFF.

By frequency in the sample, this clonotype is medium-sized (0.01 to 0.1%). This sequence joins TRBV5-1 and TRBJ1-2; 9 bases align to TRBD1. The CDR3 is 14 residues long. J lost 4 bases, V lost 0 bases, and 1 base had no gene match. CDR1 is SGHRS and CDR2 is YFSETQ in the germline V gene. In DNA, the CDR3 is TGCGCCAGCAGCTTGGTACAGGGGGCCTATGGCTACACCTTC. Protein: CASSLVQGAYGYTF.